This T cell receptor (beta chain) was found in a study of shared clonotypes between healthy human individuals. PCR replicates performed on unsorted PBMC used approximately 300 ng DNA, 30,000 or so T cell genomes. The repertoire was sequenced with immunoSEQ multiplex PCR; TCRdb's copy has only in-frame clones and lacks some. The table records nearly 500,000 clones, over 65% of them present only once. CDR3 length: 14 residues. The germline V gene has CDR1 SGDLS and CDR2 YYNGEE. V dropped 3 bases and J dropped 0; count of bases not matched to a gene: 3. Sequencing was carried out using PBMCs. The TCR originated in a woman in her thirties or forties in good health. Some clones in this sample may be carry-over from other donors' samples. This chain connects TRBV9 to TRBJ2-7, with 7 nucleotides matching TRBD1. As DNA, the CDR3 is TGTGCCAGCAGCGGACAGGGCAACTCCTACGAGCAGTACTTC. This codes for CASSGQGNSYEQYF. Using reference TRBV9 and TRBJ2-7 for the parts outside the CDR3, the full variable domain is DSGVTQTPKHLITATGQRVTLRCSPRSGDLSVYWYQQSLDQGLQFLIQYYNGEERAKGNILERFSAQQFPDLHSELNLSSLELGDSALYFCASSGQGNSYEQYFGPGTRLTVT.